This T cell receptor beta chain stems from a study of blood T cell repertoires in COVID-19. Overall study: Acute-phase and convalescent COVID-19 samples originated in the United States, Italy and Spain. PBMCs, B-cell-depleted T cells, or T cells were the source of the cDNA or gDNA that made up the material.

Germline V gives CDR1 PRHDT, CDR2 FYEKMQ (reference sequence). V was clipped by 6 bases and J by 0 bases, with 6 bases between them. This CDR3 contains 13 residues. Original data processing: Scientists estimated how many nucleated cells there were by amplifying reference gene primers. Clones were read by immunoSEQ multiplex PCR, and TCRdb kept only the in-frame ones, dropping some. That table furnishes V, J and clone size, whereas the DNA furnished D and trimming. The sample has 200,000 to 250,000 clones; around 87% are singletons. This TCR came from a woman in her 70s with active or convalescent COVID-19. The V and J genes are TRBV13 and TRBJ2-1, with unresolved D. Sequenced: peripheral blood. CDR3 DNA sequence: TGTGCCAGCAGGCGGTACTCCTACAATGAGCAGTTCTTC. Translated, it gives CASRRYSYNEQFF.